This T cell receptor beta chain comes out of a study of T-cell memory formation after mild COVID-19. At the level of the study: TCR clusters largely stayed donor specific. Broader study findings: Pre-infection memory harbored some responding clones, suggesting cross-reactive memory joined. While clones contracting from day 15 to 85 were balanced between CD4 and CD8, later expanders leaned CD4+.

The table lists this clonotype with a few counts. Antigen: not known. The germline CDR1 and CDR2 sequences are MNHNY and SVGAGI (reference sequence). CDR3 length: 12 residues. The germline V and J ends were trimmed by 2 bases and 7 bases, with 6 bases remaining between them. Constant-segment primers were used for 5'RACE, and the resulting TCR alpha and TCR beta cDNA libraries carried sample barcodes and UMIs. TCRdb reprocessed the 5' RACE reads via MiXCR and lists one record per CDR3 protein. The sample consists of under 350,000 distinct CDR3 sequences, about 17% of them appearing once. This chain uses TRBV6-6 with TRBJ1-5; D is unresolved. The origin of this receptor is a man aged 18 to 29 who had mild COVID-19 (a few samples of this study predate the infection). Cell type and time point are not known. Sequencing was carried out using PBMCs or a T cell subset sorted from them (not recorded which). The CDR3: CASSYNFQPQHF. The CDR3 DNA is TGTGCCAGCAGTTACAACTTCCAGCCCCAGCATTTT.